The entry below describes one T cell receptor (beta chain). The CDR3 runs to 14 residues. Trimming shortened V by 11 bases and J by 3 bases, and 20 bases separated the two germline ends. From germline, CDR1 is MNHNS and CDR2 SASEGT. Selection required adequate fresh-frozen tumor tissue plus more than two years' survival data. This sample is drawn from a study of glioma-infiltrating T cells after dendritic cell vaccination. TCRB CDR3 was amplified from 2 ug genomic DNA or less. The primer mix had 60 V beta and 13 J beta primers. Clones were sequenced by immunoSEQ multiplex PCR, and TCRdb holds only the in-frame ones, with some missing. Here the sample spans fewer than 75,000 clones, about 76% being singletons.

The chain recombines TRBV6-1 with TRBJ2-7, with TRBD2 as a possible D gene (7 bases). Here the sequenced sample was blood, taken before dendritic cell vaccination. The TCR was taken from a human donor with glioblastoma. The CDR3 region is CASQWAGANYEQYF. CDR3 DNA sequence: TGTGCCTCCCAGTGGGCGGGGGCAAACTACGAGCAGTACTTC.